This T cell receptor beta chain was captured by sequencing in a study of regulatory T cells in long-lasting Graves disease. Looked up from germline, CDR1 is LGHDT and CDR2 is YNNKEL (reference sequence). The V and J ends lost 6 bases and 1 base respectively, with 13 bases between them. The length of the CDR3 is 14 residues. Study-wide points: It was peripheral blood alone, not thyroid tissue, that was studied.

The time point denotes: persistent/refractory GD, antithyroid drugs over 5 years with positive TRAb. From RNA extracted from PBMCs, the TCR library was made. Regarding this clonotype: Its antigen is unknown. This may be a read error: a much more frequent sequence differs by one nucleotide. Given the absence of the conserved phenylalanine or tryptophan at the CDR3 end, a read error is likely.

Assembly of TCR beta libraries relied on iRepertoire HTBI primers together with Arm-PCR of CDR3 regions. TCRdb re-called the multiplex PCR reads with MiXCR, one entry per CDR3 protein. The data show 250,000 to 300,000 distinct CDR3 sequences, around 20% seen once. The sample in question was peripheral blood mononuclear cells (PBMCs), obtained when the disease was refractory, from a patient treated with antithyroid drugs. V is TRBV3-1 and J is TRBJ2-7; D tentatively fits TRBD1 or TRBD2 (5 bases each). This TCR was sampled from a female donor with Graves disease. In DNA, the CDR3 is TGTGCCAGCAGTACTCCGGGGCGGTCCTACGAGCAGTACTCC. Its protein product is CASSTPGRSYEQYS.